The 27 T cell receptor beta chains presented below share a single source sample, sequenced in a study of human T cells and chemical hapten exposure. Time point here: patch test 1, 2 weeks after DPC sensitization. Described treatment: therapeutic diphenylcyclopropenone sensitization with weekly scalp DPC. From the RACE reads, TCRdb called clonotypes with MiXCR, one entry per CDR3 protein. The sample includes around 76,000 distinct CDR3 sequences, about 12% of them seen just once. The material sequenced was whole blood, taken in connection with sensitization to the hapten diphenylcyclopropenone (DPC). These receptors were collected from a woman aged 55-69 years with alopecia areata. Some clones in this sample may be carry-over from other donors' samples.

The chain uses TRBV29-1 and TRBJ1-1; D is uncertain. V dropped 3 bases and J dropped 1 base, with 3 bases sitting between them. Germline V gives CDR1 SQVTM, CDR2 ANQGSEA. The CDR3 extends over 11 amino acids. The CDR3 DNA reads TGCAGCGTTGAGGCGAACACTGAAGCTTTCTTT. The encoded protein is CSVEANTEAFF.

A few counts support this clonotype. The chain carries TRBV29-1 and TRBJ2-4; no clear D. Germline CDR1 reads SQVTM; CDR2 reads ANQGSEA. With 7 bases removed from V and 0 bases from J, the gap between germline ends came to 10 bases. This CDR3 has 13 residues. Written as DNA, the CDR3 is TGCAGCGCCTATATTGGAGCCAAAAACATTCAGTACTTC. Residues: CSAYIGAKNIQYF.

The chain joins TRBV12-3 or TRBV12-4 to TRBJ1-3, with D unclear. Trimming removed 2 bases from V and 0 bases from J, with 8 bases in between. The CDR3 is 15 residues long. The CDR3 spells CASSLTGNSGNTIYF. As DNA, the CDR3 is TGTGCCAGCAGTTTAACGGGTAACTCTGGAAACACCATATATTTT.

The chain is built from TRBV12-3 or TRBV12-4 and TRBJ2-1; tentative D call: TRBD2 (5 bases). This CDR3 contains 15 residues. The V end was cut by 5 bases, the J end by 8 bases, with 19 bases between. CDR3 coding DNA: TGTGCCAGCAGTGAAGTGAGGACTGCCCAGGATGAGCAGTTCTTC. Protein: CASSEVRTAQDEQFF.

The sample holds many counts of this clonotype. CDR3 residues: CASSPQGSEAFF. The CDR3, as DNA: TGTGCCAGCAGCCCTCAGGGATCTGAAGCTTTCTTT. The gene calls are TRBV12-3 or TRBV12-4 and TRBJ1-1; possible D gene TRBD1, 5 bases. The CDR3 contains 12 residues. The V end lost 6 bases, the J end lost 6 bases, and 11 bases lay between the germline ends.

There are a few counts of this clonotype. V usage is TRBV11-2 and J usage is TRBJ2-3; D ambiguous. CDR1 SGHAT and CDR2 FQNNGV come from the germline V gene. This CDR3 has 16 residues. Trimming left V 0 bases short and J 4 bases short, with 14 bases between. The CDR3 reads CASSLEVNRRADTQYF. The CDR3 DNA follows: TGTGCCAGCAGCTTAGAGGTGAATAGGCGAGCAGATACGCAGTATTTT.

Many counts were recorded for this clonotype. The rearrangement uses TRBV20-1 and TRBJ2-5; D ambiguous. The germline CDR1 and CDR2 sequences are DFQATT and SNEGSKA (reference sequence). There are 13 residues in the CDR3. The V end was cut by 5 bases, the J end by 1 base, with 11 bases between. CDR3 amino acids: CSALLGVQETQYF. DNA of the CDR3: TGCAGTGCTCTCTTAGGAGTCCAAGAGACCCAGTACTTC.

This clonotype has ten or more counts. V is TRBV7-9 and J is TRBJ1-1; D is perhaps TRBD1 (6 bases). Looked up from germline, CDR1 is SEHNR and CDR2 is FQNEAQ (reference sequence). Deletions cut 6 bases from V and 2 bases from J, with 13 bases between. The CDR3 runs to 14 residues. In DNA form, the CDR3 reads TGTGCCAGCAGTTTCATGGACAGAAACACTGAAGCTTTCTTT. Residues: CASSFMDRNTEAFF.

The V and J genes are TRBV15 and TRBJ2-3; tentative D call: TRBD1 (5 bases). Germline V gene lookup returns CDR1 LNHNV and CDR2 YYDKDF (reference sequence). The CDR3 is 13 amino acids. V was trimmed by 1 base and J by 7 bases, leaving 9 bases between them. For the CDR3, the DNA is TGTGCCACCAGCAGAGTTCAGGGCTATACGCAGTATTTT. Translated: CATSRVQGYTQYF.

This clonotype was seen at least ten times. The V gene is TRBV7-3, the J gene TRBJ2-5; D ambiguous. Germline CDR1 reads SGHTA; CDR2 reads FQGTGA. This CDR3 region has 14 residues. The V gene lost 0 bases and the J gene lost 5 bases, with 10 bases spanning the gap. The CDR3 protein is CASSLTRVTETQYF. For the CDR3, the DNA is TGTGCCAGCAGCTTAACTAGGGTGACGGAGACCCAGTACTTC.

At least ten counts were recorded for this clonotype. This chain links TRBV12-3 or TRBV12-4 with TRBJ2-5; D is ambiguous. The germline V and J ends were trimmed by 2 bases and 0 bases, with 7 bases remaining between them. This CDR3 is 14 amino acids long. The CDR3 spells CASSLLGNQETQYF. In DNA form, the CDR3 reads TGTGCCAGCAGTTTATTAGGAAACCAAGAGACCCAGTACTTC.

This clonotype was counted ten times or more. The chain has TRBV19 and TRBJ2-5; a possible D gene is TRBD2 (5 bases). The V gene's germline CDR1 is LNHDA and CDR2 SQIVND (reference sequence). The CDR3 is 14 amino acids. V dropped 5 bases and J dropped 6 bases, with 16 bases sitting between them. CDR3 sequence: CASSGYSGMKTQYF. CDR3 nucleotides: TGTGCCAGTAGTGGATATTCGGGGATGAAGACCCAGTACTTC. Filled out from reference TRBV19 and TRBJ2-5, the complete variable domain reads DGGITQSPKYLFRKEGQNVTLSCEQNLNHDAMYWYRQDPGQGLRLIYYSQIVNDFQKGDIAEGYSVSREKKESFPLTVTSAQKNPTAFYLCASSGYSGMKTQYFGPGTRLLVL.

The chain combines TRBV11-2 with TRBJ2-5; weak D call: TRBD2 (5 bases). V was clipped by 3 bases and J by 4 bases, with 12 bases between them. This CDR3 region has 14 residues. The germline gives CDR1 SGHAT, CDR2 FQNNGV. Here the CDR3 reads CASSFSLAAETQYF. The DNA of the CDR3 is TGTGCCAGCAGCTTTAGCCTAGCTGCAGAGACCCAGTACTTC.

The chain combines TRBV6-4 with TRBJ2-3; D perhaps matches TRBD1 (5 bases). Germline CDR1 reads MRHNA; CDR2 reads SNTAGT. The germline V and J ends were trimmed by 4 bases and 0 bases, with 11 bases remaining between them. The CDR3 consists of 15 residues. In DNA, the CDR3 is TGTGCCAGCAGTGCGGATGGGGCTAGCACAGATACGCAGTATTTT. Translating it yields CASSADGASTDTQYF.

This clonotype was picked up many times. V usage is TRBV6-5 and J usage is TRBJ1-1; 11 positions agree with TRBD1. The CDR3 consists of 20 residues. Germline V lookup: CDR1 MNHEY, CDR2 SVGAGI. The V and J ends lost 0 bases and 1 base, in that order; junction bases with no gene match: 13. The CDR3, as DNA: TGTGCCAGCAGTTACTCGAGGCTCGGGACAGGGGGAGACTCGAACACTGAAGCTTTCTTT. Its protein product is CASSYSRLGTGGDSNTEAFF.

This clonotype was seen a few times. This rearrangement joins TRBV20-1 to TRBJ2-2, with unresolved D. Germline V CDR1 and CDR2: DFQATT, SNEGSKA (reference sequence). The V end was cut by 2 bases, the J end by 5 bases, with 6 bases between. This CDR3 has 12 residues. The CDR3 is CSARPRTGELFF. The DNA of the CDR3 is TGCAGTGCTAGACCCAGAACCGGGGAGCTGTTTTTT.

The V call is TRBV29-1, the J call TRBJ1-2; 10 bases match TRBD1. CDR1 and CDR2 (germline): SQVTM, ANQGSEA. The CDR3 has 13 residues. V lost 4 bases to trimming and J lost 4 bases; unmatched junction nucleotides: 3. The CDR3 protein is CSVGQGAGYGYTF. The CDR3 bases are TGCAGCGTTGGACAGGGGGCAGGCTATGGCTACACCTTC.

The CDR3 reads CASSLRGGSPLHF. The CDR3 DNA reads TGTGCCAGCAGCCTGCGGGGTGGTTCACCCCTCCACTTT. This sequence joins TRBV3-1 and TRBJ1-6; D gene ambiguous. V lost 4 bases, J lost 9 bases, and 10 bases lay in between. The length of the CDR3 is 13 residues. The germline CDR1 and CDR2 sequences are LGHDT and YNNKEL (reference sequence).

The table lists this clonotype with a few counts. J is TRBJ2-1 and V is TRBV19; 8 bases align to TRBD2. The CDR3 contains 14 residues. Germline lookup yields CDR1 LNHDA and CDR2 SQIVND (reference sequence). The ends lost 5 bases at V and 5 bases at J; junction bases unmatched: 5. The CDR3 DNA reads TGTGCCAGTAGTTTTAGCGGGGCCGACAATGAGCAGTTCTTC. Its protein product is CASSFSGADNEQFF. Complete variable domain (other parts from reference TRBV19 and TRBJ2-1): DGGITQSPKYLFRKEGQNVTLSCEQNLNHDAMYWYRQDPGQGLRLIYYSQIVNDFQKGDIAEGYSVSREKKESFPLTVTSAQKNPTAFYLCASSFSGADNEQFFGPGTRLTVL.

This clonotype has at least ten counts. The chain links TRBV2 to TRBJ1-5; D is unclear. V was clipped by 0 bases and J by 3 bases, with 9 bases between them. The germline V gene encodes CDR1 SNHLY and CDR2 FYNNEI. The CDR3 runs 15 residues. The CDR3 DNA reads TGTGCCAGCAGTGAAGCGAGGCAGTACAATCAGCCCCAGCATTTT. It specifies CASSEARQYNQPQHF.

This clonotype was counted ten times or more. J is TRBJ2-7 and V is TRBV7-2; 7 nucleotides match TRBD2. Unmatched junction bases numbered 8, after V lost 5 bases and J lost 1 base. The CDR3 is 15 residues long. The germline CDR1 and CDR2 sequences are SGHTA and FQGNSA. Here the CDR3 DNA reads TGTGCCAGCAGCCCAAGCGGGGTACAGTCCTACGAGCAGTACTTC. As protein: CASSPSGVQSYEQYF. Combining the CDR3 with reference TRBV7-2 and TRBJ2-7 gives the whole variable domain GAGVSQSPSNKVTEKGKDVELRCDPISGHTALYWYRQSLGQGLEFLIYFQGNSAPDKSGLPSDRFSAERTGGSVSTLTIQRTQQEDSAVYLCASSPSGVQSYEQYFGPGTRLTVT.

There are many counts of this clonotype. The chain combines TRBV15 with TRBJ1-1; D uncertain. Germline V lookup: CDR1 LNHNV, CDR2 YYDKDF (reference sequence). V dropped 5 bases and J dropped 6 bases, with 25 bases sitting between them. This CDR3 is 17 amino acids long. This CDR3 reads CATSPRLGPDLGSEAFF. The CDR3 DNA reads as TGTGCCACCAGCCCTCGTTTAGGCCCCGACTTAGGCTCTGAAGCTTTCTTT.

This clonotype was seen more than once but under ten times. CDR3: CSVTRTGGDEQYF. CDR3 coding DNA: TGCAGCGTTACCCGGACAGGGGGCGACGAGCAGTACTTC. The V gene is TRBV29-1, the J gene TRBJ2-7, with 11 bases identical to TRBD1. The V gene's germline CDR1 is SQVTM and CDR2 ANQGSEA. The CDR3 sequence is 13 residues long. V gave up 5 bases and J gave up 5 bases; unmatched junction bases: 5.

This clonotype was counted at least ten times. The V call is TRBV30, the J call TRBJ1-5; TRBD1 is a possible D gene (5 bases). This CDR3 has 14 amino acids. Germline-derived CDR1 and CDR2 are GTSNPN and SVGIG (reference sequence). Trimming stripped 0 bases from V and 2 bases from J, with 8 bases between. CDR3 in DNA: TGTGCCTGGAGTGTACAGACAGGCAATCAGCCCCAGCATTTT. It codes for CAWSVQTGNQPQHF.

This clonotype was detected many times. The CDR3, as DNA: TGTGCTAGTGAGGGGATGGGTTTTTGGGACGAGCAGTACTTC. It translates to CASEGMGFWDEQYF. This rearrangement joins TRBV12-5 to TRBJ2-7, with TRBD1 as a possible D gene (5 bases). The germline gives CDR1 LGHNT, CDR2 FRNRAP. The CDR3 is made up of 14 amino acids. The V end lost 7 bases, the J end lost 5 bases, and 18 bases lay between the germline ends. The entire variable domain, with the rest obtained from reference TRBV12-5 and TRBJ2-7, is as follows: DARVTQTPRHKVTEMGQEVTMRCQPILGHNTVFWYRQTMMQGLELLAYFRNRAPLDDSGMPKDRFSAEMPDATLATLKIQPSEPRDSAVYFCASEGMGFWDEQYFGPGTRLTVT.

The rearrangement uses TRBV29-1 and TRBJ1-5; D remains unclear. Germline V CDR1 and CDR2: SQVTM, ANQGSEA. This CDR3 is built from 13 residues. Trimming took 6 bases from V and 0 from J, leaving 9 bases between them. The CDR3 DNA reads TGCAGCGTCGCCGCTAGTAGCAATCAGCCCCAGCATTTT. Translation: CSVAASSNQPQHF.

This clonotype was picked up a small number of times. CDR3 coding DNA: TGCGCCAGCAGCTCCCGGACAGGGACTGGCTACACCTTC. It specifies CASSSRTGTGYTF. V gene TRBV5-1 combines with J gene TRBJ1-2; 8 nucleotides align to TRBD1. The CDR3 runs to 13 residues. Germline CDR1 and CDR2: SGHRS and YFSETQ. V dropped 3 bases and J dropped 7; count of bases not matched to a gene: 5.